This T cell receptor beta chain derives from a study of T cells in Graves' hyperthyroidism and ophthalmopathy. Study as a whole: The authors collected peripheral blood at initial diagnosis, before any treatment. Points from the study as a whole: Among thyroid clonotypes expanded above 0.001, most also appeared in blood.

In regard to this clonotype: Its target is not known.

Fresh peripheral blood, roughly 9.6 ml, was the source of the PBMCs. Amplified TCR beta CDR3 regions came from RNA transcripts. First-round RT-PCR targeting the TCR CDR3 was performed with the HTBI primer set. From the multiplex PCR reads, TCRdb called clonotypes with MiXCR, one entry per CDR3 protein. In the table there are roughly 100,000 distinct CDR3 sequences, roughly 44% of which are singletons. Germline V gene lookup returns CDR1 DFQATT and CDR2 SNEGSKA (reference sequence). V lost 0 bases, J lost 7 bases, and 12 bases lay in between. This CDR3 has 14 residues. The sequencing input was blood. The chain employs TRBV20-1 and TRBJ2-2; D is unclear. This TCR derives from a man in his forties with Graves' hyperthyroidism. The CDR3 reads CSARDPGPGGELFF. In nucleotides, the CDR3 is TGCAGTGCTAGAGATCCGGGCCCGGGCGGGGAGCTGTTTTTT.